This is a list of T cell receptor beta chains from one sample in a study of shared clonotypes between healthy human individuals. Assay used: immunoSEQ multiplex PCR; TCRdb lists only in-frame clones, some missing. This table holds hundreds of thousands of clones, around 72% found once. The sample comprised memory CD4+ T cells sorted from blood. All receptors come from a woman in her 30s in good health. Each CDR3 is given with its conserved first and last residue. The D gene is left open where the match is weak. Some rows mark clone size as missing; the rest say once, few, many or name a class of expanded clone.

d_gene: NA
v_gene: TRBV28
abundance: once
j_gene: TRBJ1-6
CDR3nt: TGTGCCAGCGGGCCAGGGACATCACCCCTCCACTTT
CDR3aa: CASGPGTSPLHF

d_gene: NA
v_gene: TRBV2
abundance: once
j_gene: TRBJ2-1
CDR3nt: TGTGCCAGCACTAGATTGGATGAGCAGTTCTTC
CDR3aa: CASTRLDEQFF

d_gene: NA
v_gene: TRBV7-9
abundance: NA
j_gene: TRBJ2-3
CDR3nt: TGTGCCAGCAGCTTTCTGGGGGGCACAGATACGCAGTATTTT
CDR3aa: CASSFLGGTDTQYF

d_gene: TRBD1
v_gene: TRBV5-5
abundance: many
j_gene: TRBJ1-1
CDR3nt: TGTGCCAGCACCTCCTCCTACCGGGACAGCATGAACACTGAAGCTTTCTTT
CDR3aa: CASTSSYRDSMNTEAFF

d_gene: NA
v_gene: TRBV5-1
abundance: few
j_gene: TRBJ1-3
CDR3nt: TGCGCCAGCAGCCATGGAGGGGACACCTATGGAAACACCATATATTTT
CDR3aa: CASSHGGDTYGNTIYF

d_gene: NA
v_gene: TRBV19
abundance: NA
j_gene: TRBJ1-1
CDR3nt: TGTGCCAGTAGTATTCGACGCAACACTGAAGCTTTCTTT
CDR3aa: CASSIRRNTEAFF

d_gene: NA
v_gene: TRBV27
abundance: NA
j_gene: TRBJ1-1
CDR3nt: TGTGCCAGCAGTTCCGACGAGAACACTGAAGCTTTCTTT
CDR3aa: CASSSDENTEAFF

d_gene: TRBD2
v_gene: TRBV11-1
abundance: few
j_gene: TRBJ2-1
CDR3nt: TGTGCCAGCAGCTTAGATGGGGGACTAGCGGGAGCCGTCAATGAGCAGTTCTTC
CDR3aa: CASSLDGGLAGAVNEQFF

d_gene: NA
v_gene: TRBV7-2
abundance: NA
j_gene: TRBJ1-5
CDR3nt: TGTGCCAGCAGCTTCCAAGCCGATAGCAATCAGCCCCAGCATTTT
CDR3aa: CASSFQADSNQPQHF

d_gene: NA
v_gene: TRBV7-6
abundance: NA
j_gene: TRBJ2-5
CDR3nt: TGTGCCAGCAGCTTAGTAGCGGAAGGGGAGACCCAGTACTTC
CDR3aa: CASSLVAEGETQYF

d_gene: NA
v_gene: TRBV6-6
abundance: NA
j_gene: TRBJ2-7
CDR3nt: TGTGCCAGCAGTTACGACGGCGGCTACGAGCAGTACTTC
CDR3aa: CASSYDGGYEQYF

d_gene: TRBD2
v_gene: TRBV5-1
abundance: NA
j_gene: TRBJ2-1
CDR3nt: TGCGCCAGCAGCGGGGGACTAGCGGGAGGGCCTATTGAGCAGTTCTTC
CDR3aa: CASSGGLAGGPIEQFF

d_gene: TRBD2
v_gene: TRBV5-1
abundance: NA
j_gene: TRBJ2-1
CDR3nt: TGCGCCAGCAGTATAGCGGGAGGGTACAATGAGCAGTTCTTC
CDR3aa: CASSIAGGYNEQFF

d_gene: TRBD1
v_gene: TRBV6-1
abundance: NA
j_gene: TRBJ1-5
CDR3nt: TGTGCCAGCAGTGGGCGTTCCGGGACAGGGGGCGATCAGCCCCAGCATTTT
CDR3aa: CASSGRSGTGGDQPQHF

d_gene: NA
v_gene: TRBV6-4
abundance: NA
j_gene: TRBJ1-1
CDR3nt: TGTGCCAGCAGTGATAGGGTTGGTGAAGCTTTCTTT
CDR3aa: CASSDRVGEAFF

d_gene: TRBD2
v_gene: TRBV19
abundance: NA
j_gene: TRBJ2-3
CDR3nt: TGTGCCAGTAGTATAACCAGCGGGATTGCGGATACGCAGTATTTT
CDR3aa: CASSITSGIADTQYF

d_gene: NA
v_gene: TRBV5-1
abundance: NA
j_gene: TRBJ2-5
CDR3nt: TGCGCCAGCAGCCCAGGGACATGGTACCAAGAGACCCAGTACTTC
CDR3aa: CASSPGTWYQETQYF

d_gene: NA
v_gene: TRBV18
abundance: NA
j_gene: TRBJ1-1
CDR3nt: TGTGCCAGCTCCCAGCTAGGGAACACTGAAGCTTTCTTT
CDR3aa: CASSQLGNTEAFF

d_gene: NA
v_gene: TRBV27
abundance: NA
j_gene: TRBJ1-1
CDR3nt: TGTGCCAGCAGTTTCCGACCGTCTCGCCCGCTCGAAGCTTTCTTT
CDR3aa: CASSFRPSRPLEAFF

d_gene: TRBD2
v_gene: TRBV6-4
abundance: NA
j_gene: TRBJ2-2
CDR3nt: TGTGCCAGCAGTCAAAATAGCGGGGTGAACACCGGGGAGCTGTTTTTT
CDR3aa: CASSQNSGVNTGELFF

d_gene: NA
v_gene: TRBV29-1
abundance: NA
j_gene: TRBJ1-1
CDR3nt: TGCAGCGTTGATAGGGGGTTGAACACTGAAGCTTTCTTT
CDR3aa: CSVDRGLNTEAFF

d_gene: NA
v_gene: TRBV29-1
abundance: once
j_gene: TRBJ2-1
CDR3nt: TGCAGCGGGCAGTGGAATGAGCAGTTCTTC
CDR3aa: CSGQWNEQFF

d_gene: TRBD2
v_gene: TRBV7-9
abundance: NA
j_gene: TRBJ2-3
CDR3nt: TGTGCCAGCAGCCCGACTAGCGACGCAGATACGCAGTATTTT
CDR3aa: CASSPTSDADTQYF

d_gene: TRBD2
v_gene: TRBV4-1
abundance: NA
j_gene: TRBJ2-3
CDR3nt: TGCGCCAGCAGCCAAGTGGGACGGGAGGGAGGAGATACGCAGTATTTT
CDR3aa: CASSQVGREGGDTQYF

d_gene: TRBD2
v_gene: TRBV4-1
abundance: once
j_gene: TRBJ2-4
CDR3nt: TGCGCCAGCAGCACCGGACTAGCGGGAGAGAAAAACATTCAGTACTTC
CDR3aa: CASSTGLAGEKNIQYF

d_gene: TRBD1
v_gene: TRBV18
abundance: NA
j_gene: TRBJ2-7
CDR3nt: TGTGCCAGCTCACCAAAGGGACAGGGCTACGAGCAGTACTTC
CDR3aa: CASSPKGQGYEQYF

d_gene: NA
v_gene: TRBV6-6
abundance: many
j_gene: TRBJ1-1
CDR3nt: TGTGCCAGCAGGACCGACCTACTGCTGTTCTTT
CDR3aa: CASRTDLLLFF

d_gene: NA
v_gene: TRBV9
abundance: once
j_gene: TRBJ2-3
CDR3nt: TGTGCCAGCAGCGTAGAGGGCAGCCGCACAGATACGCAGTATTTT
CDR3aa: CASSVEGSRTDTQYF

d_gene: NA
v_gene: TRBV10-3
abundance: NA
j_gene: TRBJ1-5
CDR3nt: TGTGCCATCAGGGAACAGGGTCAGCCCCAGCATTTT
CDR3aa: CAIREQGQPQHF

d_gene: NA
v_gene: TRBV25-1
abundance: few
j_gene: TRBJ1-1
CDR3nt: TGTGCCAGCAGTATAACCCAGACTGAAGCTTTCTTT
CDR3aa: CASSITQTEAFF

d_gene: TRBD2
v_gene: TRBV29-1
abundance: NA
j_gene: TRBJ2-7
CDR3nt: TGCAGCGTTGCCCACCAACTAGCGGGAGGATCCGAGCAGTACTTC
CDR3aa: CSVAHQLAGGSEQYF

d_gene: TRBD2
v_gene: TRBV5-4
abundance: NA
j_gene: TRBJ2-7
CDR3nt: TGTGCCAGCAGCGGGGGACTAGCGGGAGGATCCTACGAGCAGTACTTC
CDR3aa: CASSGGLAGGSYEQYF

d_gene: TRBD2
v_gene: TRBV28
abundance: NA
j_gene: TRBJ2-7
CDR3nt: TGTGCCAGCAGTTATCCAATGGGTAGCGGGAGTTACGAGCAGTACTTC
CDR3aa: CASSYPMGSGSYEQYF

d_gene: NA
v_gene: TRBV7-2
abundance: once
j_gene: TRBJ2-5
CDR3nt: TGTGCCAGCAGCTTAAACCCGGGCTACCAAGAGACCCAGTACTTC
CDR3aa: CASSLNPGYQETQYF

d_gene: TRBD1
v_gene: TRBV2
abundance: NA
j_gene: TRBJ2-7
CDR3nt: TGTGCCAGCAGGACGACAGGGGACTCCTACGAGCAGTACTTC
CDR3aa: CASRTTGDSYEQYF

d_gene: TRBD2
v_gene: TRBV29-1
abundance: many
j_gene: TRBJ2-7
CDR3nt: TGCAGCGCCAAGGCTAGCGGGAGGTCCGTCGAGCAGTACTTC
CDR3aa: CSAKASGRSVEQYF

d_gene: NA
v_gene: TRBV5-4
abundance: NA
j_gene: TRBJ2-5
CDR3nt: TGTGCCAGCAGCTTGCGGGCAGGACAAGAGACCCAGTACTTC
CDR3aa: CASSLRAGQETQYF

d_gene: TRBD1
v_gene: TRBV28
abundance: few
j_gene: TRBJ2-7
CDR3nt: TGTGCCAGCAGTTTCCCAACAGGGGCCTCCTACGAGCAGTACTTC
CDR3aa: CASSFPTGASYEQYF

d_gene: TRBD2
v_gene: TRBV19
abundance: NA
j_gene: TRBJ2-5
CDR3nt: TGTGCCAGTAGTATAGGAGGGGCTAGCGGGATCGGAGAGACCCAGTACTTC
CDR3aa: CASSIGGASGIGETQYF

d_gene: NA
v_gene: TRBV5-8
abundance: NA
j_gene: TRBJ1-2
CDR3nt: TGTGCCAGCACATACAGGGTTTCTGGCTACACCTTC
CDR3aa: CASTYRVSGYTF

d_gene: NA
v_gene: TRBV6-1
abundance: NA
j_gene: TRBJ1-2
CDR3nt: TGTGCCAGCAGTGCAGGGAGACTCGGCTACACCTTC
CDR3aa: CASSAGRLGYTF

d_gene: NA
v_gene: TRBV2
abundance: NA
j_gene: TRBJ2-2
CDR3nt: TGTGCCAGCAGTGAGAGACAGCTCACCGGGGAGCTGTTTTTT
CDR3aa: CASSERQLTGELFF

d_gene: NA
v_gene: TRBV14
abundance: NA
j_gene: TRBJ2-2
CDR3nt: TGTGCCAGCAGCCTGCACTATGCCACCGGGGAGCTGTTTTTT
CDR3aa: CASSLHYATGELFF

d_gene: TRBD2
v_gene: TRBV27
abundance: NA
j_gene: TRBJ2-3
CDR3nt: TGTGCCAGCAGAGATCCTAGCGGGGGCTCAGATACGCAGTATTTT
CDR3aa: CASRDPSGGSDTQYF

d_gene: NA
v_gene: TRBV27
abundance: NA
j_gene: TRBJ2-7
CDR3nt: TGTGCCAGCAGTAATAGACAGAGCTACGAGCAGTACTTC
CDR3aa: CASSNRQSYEQYF

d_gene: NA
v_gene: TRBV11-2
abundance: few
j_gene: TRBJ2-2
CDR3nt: TGTGCCAGCAGCTTACAACATCAGGGTGCCGGGGAGCTGTTTTTT
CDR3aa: CASSLQHQGAGELFF

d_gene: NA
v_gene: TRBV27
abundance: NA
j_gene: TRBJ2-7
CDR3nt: TGTGCCAGCAGTATGGGTCATGAGGACTACGAGCAGTACTTC
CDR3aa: CASSMGHEDYEQYF

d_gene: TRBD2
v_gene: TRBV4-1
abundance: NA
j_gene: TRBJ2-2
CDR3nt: TGCGCCAGCAGCCAAGATATGGGACTAGGGAAAACCGGGGAGCTGTTTTTT
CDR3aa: CASSQDMGLGKTGELFF

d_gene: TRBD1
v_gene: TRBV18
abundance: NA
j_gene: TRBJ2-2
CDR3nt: TGTGCCAGCTCACCAATGGGACAGCTCAACACCGGGGAGCTGTTTTTT
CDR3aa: CASSPMGQLNTGELFF

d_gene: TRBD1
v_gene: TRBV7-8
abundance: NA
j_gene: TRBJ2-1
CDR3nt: TGTGCCAGCAGCCCTTCTCGGACAGGGTTCCCCCATGAGCAGTTCTTC
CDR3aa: CASSPSRTGFPHEQFF

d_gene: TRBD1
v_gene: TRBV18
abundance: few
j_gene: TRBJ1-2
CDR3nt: TGTGCCAGCTCACCAACGCAGGGGGATAACTATGGCTACACCTTC
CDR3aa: CASSPTQGDNYGYTF

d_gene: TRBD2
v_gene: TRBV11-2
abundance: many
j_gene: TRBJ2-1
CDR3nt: TGTGCCAGCAGACCCCGGACTAGCGGGAGGTACAATGAGCAGTTCTTC
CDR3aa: CASRPRTSGRYNEQFF

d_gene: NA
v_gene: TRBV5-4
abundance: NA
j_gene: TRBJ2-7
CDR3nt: TGTGCCAGCAGCGCCGGGAACTACGAGCAGTACTTC
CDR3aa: CASSAGNYEQYF

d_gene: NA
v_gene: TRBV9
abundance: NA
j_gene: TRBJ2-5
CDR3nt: TGTGCCAGCAGCGTAACTTCGGAGGCTAGTCGAGAGACCCAGTACTTC
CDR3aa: CASSVTSEASRETQYF

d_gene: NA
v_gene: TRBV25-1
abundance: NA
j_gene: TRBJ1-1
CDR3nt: TGTGCCAGCAGCGGAATTGGGGTTGGCACTGAAGCTTTCTTT
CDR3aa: CASSGIGVGTEAFF

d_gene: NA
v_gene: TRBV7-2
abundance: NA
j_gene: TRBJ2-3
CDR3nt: TGTGCCAGCAGCTTTGGGGACAGCACAGATACGCAGTATTTT
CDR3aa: CASSFGDSTDTQYF

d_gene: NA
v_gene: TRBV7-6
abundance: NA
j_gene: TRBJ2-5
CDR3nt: TGTGCCAGCAGCTTAGGGGTCTTTGAGACCCAGTACTTC
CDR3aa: CASSLGVFETQYF

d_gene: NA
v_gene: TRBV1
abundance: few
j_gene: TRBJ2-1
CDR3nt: TGCACCAGCAGCCTGGATGAGCAGTTCTTC
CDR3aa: CTSSLDEQFF

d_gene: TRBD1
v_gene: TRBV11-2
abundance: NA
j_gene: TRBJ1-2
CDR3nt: TGTGCCAGCAGCTTGACGCAGGGGGCAAATGGCTACACCTTC
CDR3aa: CASSLTQGANGYTF

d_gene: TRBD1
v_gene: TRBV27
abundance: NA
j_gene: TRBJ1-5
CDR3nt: TGTGCCAGCAGCCCGGGACAGGGGGGCTATCAGCCCCAGCATTTT
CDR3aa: CASSPGQGGYQPQHF